The 5 T cell receptor beta chains presented below share a single source sample, sequenced in a study of shared clonotypes between healthy human individuals. TCRdb keeps only in-frame clones here, not all; method: immunoSEQ multiplex PCR. Among over a million clones listed, about 80% were seen once. The specimen sequenced was memory CD4+ T cells sorted from blood. Described subset: CD45RA-negative fraction. These receptors were obtained from a man aged 18-30 years in good health.

The chain recombines TRBV27 with TRBJ1-1, with a tentative D call TRBD1 (5 bases). V was pared by 6 bases and J by 1 base, with 9 bases between. CDR3 size: 13 residues. The germline gives CDR1 MNHEY, CDR2 SMNVEV (reference sequence). The CDR3 DNA sequence: TGTGCCAGCAGGGGACTGACGAACACTGAAGCTTTCTTT. Amino acids: CASRGLTNTEAFF.

The chain couples TRBV6-1 to TRBJ2-3, with 10 bases lining up with TRBD1. From germline, CDR1 is MNHNS and CDR2 SASEGT. V was clipped by 6 bases and J by 4 bases; unmatched bases: 7. CDR3 length: 15 amino acids. For the CDR3, the DNA is TGTGCCAGCAGGCGGTGGGACAGGGGAGCAGATACGCAGTATTTT. This encodes CASRRWDRGADTQYF.

The CDR3 is CASSLGGETYEQYF. DNA for the CDR3: TGTGCCAGCAGCTTAGGGGGGGAGACCTACGAGCAGTACTTC. The chain has TRBV11-3 and TRBJ2-7, with D perhaps TRBD2 (6 bases). Looked up from germline, CDR1 is SGHNT and CDR2 is YENEEA. There are 14 residues in the CDR3. V was pared by 1 base and J by 2 bases, with 9 bases between.

The rearrangement joins TRBV6-5 to TRBJ1-3; TRBD1 matches at 7 bases. This CDR3 is built from 15 residues. Germline V gene data show CDR1 as MNHEY and CDR2 as SVGAGI. Germline trimming cut 4 bases from V and 3 bases from J; bases unmatched to any gene: 6. The DNA of the CDR3 is TGTGCCAGCAGTTCCGGCAGGGGGAGTGGAAACACCATATATTTT. It is translated as CASSSGRGSGNTIYF.

This rearrangement joins TRBV5-4 to TRBJ1-4, with a possible D match to TRBD1 (5 bases). CDR1 is SGHNT, CDR2 YYREEE, per germline (reference sequence). With 3 bases removed from V and 8 bases from J, the gap between germline ends came to 17 bases. This CDR3 comprises 15 residues. CDR3: CASSSGGPGGEKLFF. The CDR3 region has the DNA TGTGCCAGCAGCTCTGGGGGACCGGGAGGGGAAAAACTGTTTTTT.